This T cell receptor beta chain was sequenced in a study of blood T cells in healthy people across ages. Study-level points and caveats: Naive and antigen-experienced cells could not be conclusively compared, given unsorted PBMCs.

The use of a sample-barcoded 5' primer and a J-beta primer mix characterized a second PCR of about 7 to 12 cycles. TCRdb redid the calling of the 5' RACE reads with MiXCR, one entry per CDR3 protein. Of hundreds of thousands of distinct CDR3 sequences listed, more than 55% are singletons. Total RNA extraction produced at least 5.5 micrograms (per sample) for the study. This clonotype was found a few times. What it recognizes is unknown. The CDR3 sequence is 14 residues long. V lost 4 bases to trimming and J lost 3 bases; unmatched junction nucleotides: 4. Germline loops: CDR1 MNHEY, CDR2 SVGEGT. The chain employs TRBV6-2 or TRBV6-3 and TRBJ2-7; 9 bases align to TRBD1. The source material was blood. The receptor comes from a man in his forties in good health. CDR3 sequence (DNA): TGTGCCAGCAGTTCGGACAGGGGTGACTACGAGCAGTACTTC. Translation: CASSSDRGDYEQYF.